Sequencing of this TCR beta chain was carried out in a study of blood T cell repertoires in COVID-19. Background on the study: The United States, Italy and Spain were the sources of the acute and convalescent COVID-19 samples. In each case, the material was cDNA or gDNA derived from T cells, B-cell-depleted T cells, or PBMCs.

The V gene's germline CDR1 is SNHLY and CDR2 FYNNEI. The CDR3 runs 16 residues. V lost 1 base to trimming and J lost 2 bases, with 15 bases between them. Authors' methods: Cell counts per sample came from amplifying reference gene primers. Sequencing was performed with immunoSEQ multiplex PCR; in TCRdb, only in-frame clones are kept and a portion is missing. V and J calls and clone size are copied from that table; D and trimming were computed from the DNA. The sample has 200,000 to 250,000 clones; 65% to 90% are singletons. V and J are TRBV2 and TRBJ2-7, with D perhaps matching TRBD1 (5 bases). Sequencing input: peripheral blood. The sequence came from a human donor in a cohort sampled during active COVID-19. The CDR3 sequence: CASSEVRGHPTYEQYF. CDR3 in DNA: TGTGCCAGCAGTGAAGTGCGTGGACACCCGACCTACGAGCAGTACTTC.